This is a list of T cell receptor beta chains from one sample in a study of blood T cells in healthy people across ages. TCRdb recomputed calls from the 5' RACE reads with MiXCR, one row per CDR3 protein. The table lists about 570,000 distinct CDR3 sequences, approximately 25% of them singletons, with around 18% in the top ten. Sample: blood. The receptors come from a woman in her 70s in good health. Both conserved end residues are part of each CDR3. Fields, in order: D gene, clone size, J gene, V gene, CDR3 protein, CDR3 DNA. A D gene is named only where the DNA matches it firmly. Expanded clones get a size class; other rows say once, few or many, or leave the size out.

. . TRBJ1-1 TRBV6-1 CASGPGRNTEAFF TGTGCCAGCGGCCCAGGCAGGAACACTGAAGCTTTCTTT
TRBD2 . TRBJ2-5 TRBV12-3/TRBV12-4 CASRTLAGFQETQYF TGTGCCAGCAGAACCCTAGCGGGGTTCCAAGAGACCCAGTACTTC
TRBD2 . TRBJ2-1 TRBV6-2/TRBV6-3 CASSYPPGRAGGNYEQFF TGTGCCAGCAGTTACCCACCAGGCCGAGCGGGGGGGAACTATGAGCAGTTCTTC
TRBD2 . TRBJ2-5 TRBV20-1 CSASKSGGQETQYF TGCAGTGCTAGTAAAAGCGGGGGGCAAGAGACCCAGTACTTC
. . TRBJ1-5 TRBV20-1 CSYGGVNQPQHF TGCAGTTATGGGGGGGTCAATCAGCCCCAGCATTTT
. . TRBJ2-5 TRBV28 CASSQDTPGETQYF TGTGCCAGCAGTCAGGACACACCCGGCGAGACCCAGTACTTC
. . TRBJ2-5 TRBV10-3 CAISDSPTQETQYF TGTGCCATCAGTGATAGTCCGACCCAAGAGACCCAGTACTTC
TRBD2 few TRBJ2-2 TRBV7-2 CASSLGGGYTGELFF TGTGCCAGCAGCTTAGGCGGGGGGTATACCGGGGAGCTGTTTTTT
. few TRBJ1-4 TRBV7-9 CASSLSGEKLLF TGTGCCAGCAGCTTATCCGGAGAAAAACTGCTTTTT
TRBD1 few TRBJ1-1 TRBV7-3 CASSFGTGNTEAFF TGTGCCAGCAGCTTCGGGACAGGGAACACTGAAGCTTTCTTT
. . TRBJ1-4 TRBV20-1 CSAPEDEKLFF TGCAGTGCCCCTGAGGACGAAAAACTGTTTTTT
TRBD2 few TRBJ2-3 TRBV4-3 CASSQGLAGATQYF TGCGCCAGCAGCCAGGGACTAGCGGGGGCCACGCAGTATTTT
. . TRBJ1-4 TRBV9 CASSVDPIPTALNEKLFF TGTGCCAGCAGCGTAGACCCGATTCCGACAGCACTCAATGAAAAACTGTTTTTT
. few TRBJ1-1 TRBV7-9 CASIGDTEAFF TGTGCCAGCATAGGGGACACTGAGGCTTTCTTT
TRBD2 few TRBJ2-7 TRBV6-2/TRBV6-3 CASSYPRTSSHEQYF TGTGCCAGCAGTTATCCGAGGACTAGCAGCCACGAGCAGTACTTC